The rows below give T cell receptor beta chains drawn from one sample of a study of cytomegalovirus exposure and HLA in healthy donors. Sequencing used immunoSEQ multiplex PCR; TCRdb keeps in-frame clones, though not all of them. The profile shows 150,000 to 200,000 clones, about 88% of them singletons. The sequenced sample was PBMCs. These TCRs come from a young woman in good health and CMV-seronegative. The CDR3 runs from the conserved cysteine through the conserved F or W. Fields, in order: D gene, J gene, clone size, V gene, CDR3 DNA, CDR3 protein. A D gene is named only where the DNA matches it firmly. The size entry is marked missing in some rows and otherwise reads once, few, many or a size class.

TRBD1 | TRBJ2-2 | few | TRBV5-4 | TGTGCCAGCAGTTACAGGGGTGCCACCGGGGAGCTGTTTTTT | CASSYRGATGELFF
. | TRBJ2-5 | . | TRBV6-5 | TGTGCCAGCAGTTACTCGGTCTTAACAATACAAGAGACCCAGTACTTC | CASSYSVLTIQETQYF
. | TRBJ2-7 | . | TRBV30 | TGTGCCTGGAGTGTACTCCCCCCGGGAGAGCAGTACTTC | CAWSVLPPGEQYF
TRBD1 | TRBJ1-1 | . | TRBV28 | TGTGCCAGCAGTTCTTGGACAGGGTGGGGTGAAGCTTTCTTT | CASSSWTGWGEAFF
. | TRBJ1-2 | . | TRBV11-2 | TGTGCCAGCAGCCCCAGGGGTCCGTCCTATGGCTACACCTTC | CASSPRGPSYGYTF
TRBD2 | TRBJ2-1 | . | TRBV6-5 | TGTGCCAGCAAAACTAGCGGGAGTTTCGATGAGCAGTTCTTC | CASKTSGSFDEQFF
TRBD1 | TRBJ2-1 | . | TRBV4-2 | TGTGCCAGCAGCCTAGGGGACAGTCGGACTGAGCAGTTCTTC | CASSLGDSRTEQFF
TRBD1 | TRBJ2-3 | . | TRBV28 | TGTGCCAGCAGCTTCGCCGACCTTGTAAATCAGGGGGAATACACAGATACGCAGTATTTT | CASSFADLVNQGEYTDTQYF
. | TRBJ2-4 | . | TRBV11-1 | TGTGCCAGCAGCTCAGAACCGCAGGGGAACATTCAGTACTTC | CASSSEPQGNIQYF
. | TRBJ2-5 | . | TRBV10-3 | TGTGCCATCAGTTCCAGGGGTCAATTCCCAGAGACCCAGTACTTC | CAISSRGQFPETQYF
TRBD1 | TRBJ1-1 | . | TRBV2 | TGTGCCAGCACTACGGACAGGGGGAGGACTGAAGCTTTCTTT | CASTTDRGRTEAFF
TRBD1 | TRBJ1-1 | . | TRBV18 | TGTGCCAGCTCACCAGGGGACAGGTACACTGAAGCTTTCTTT | CASSPGDRYTEAFF
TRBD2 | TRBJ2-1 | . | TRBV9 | TGTGCCAGCAGCGTGTGGCTAGCGGGGAGGAATGAGCAGTTCTTC | CASSVWLAGRNEQFF
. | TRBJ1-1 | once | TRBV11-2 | TGTGCCAGCAGCTTGGAGGGATGGGGCACTGAAGCTTTCTTT | CASSLEGWGTEAFF
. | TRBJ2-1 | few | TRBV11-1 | TGTGCCAGCAGCTTTAGCAACAATGAGCAGTTCTTC | CASSFSNNEQFF